The 18 T cell receptor beta chains below come from one sample, sequenced in a study of T-cell reconstitution after alpha-beta-depleted transplantation in children. Preparing the TCRbeta library involved the use of unique molecular identifiers. Using its own MiXCR run on the PCR reads, TCRdb lists one record per CDR3 protein. Among 250,000 to 400,000 distinct CDR3 sequences listed, about a quarter were seen once. Here the sequenced sample was PBMCs, mostly from graft donor cells, taken 180 days after TCRalphabeta/CD19-depleted stem cell transplant. All receptors derive from a male patient between 5 and 17 years old who had a stem cell transplant for acute lymphoblastic leukemia, so the T cells may come from the graft donor.

The chain joins TRBV25-1 to TRBJ1-2, with 11 positions matching TRBD1. The CDR3 runs 15 residues. Germline V gene lookup returns CDR1 MGHDK and CDR2 SYGVNS. V was pared by 2 bases and J by 7 bases, with 6 bases of the junction left unmatched. CDR3 protein: CASSEMGTGGGGYTF. The CDR3 DNA sequence: TGTGCCAGCAGTGAAATGGGGACAGGGGGTGGTGGCTACACCTTC.

This rearrangement joins TRBV9 to TRBJ2-3; TRBD1 aligns across 10 bases. V was pared by 3 bases and J by 1 base, with 8 bases of the junction left unmatched. The CDR3 totals 17 residues. Germline V gene lookup returns CDR1 SGDLS and CDR2 YYNGEE. Written as DNA, the CDR3 is TGTGCCAGCAGCGCTACATCCGGGACAGGGGGCACAGATACGCAGTATTTT. This codes for CASSATSGTGGTDTQYF.

This rearrangement joins TRBV7-9 to TRBJ2-1; D ambiguous. Trimming cost V 5 bases and J 8 bases, with 22 bases left between them. From germline, CDR1 is SEHNR and CDR2 FQNEAQ (reference sequence). There are 16 residues in the CDR3. The CDR3 spells CASSGVSRLASDEQFF. The DNA for the CDR3 is TGTGCCAGCAGCGGGGTATCGCGGTTAGCTTCCGATGAGCAGTTCTTC.

This chain joins TRBV5-1 and TRBJ1-5, with D perhaps matching TRBD1 (5 bases). V was cut by 3 bases and J by 2 bases, with 9 bases left in between. This CDR3 spans 14 amino acids. Germline-derived CDR1 and CDR2 are SGHRS and YFSETQ. CDR3 protein: CASSWGWGNQPQHF. The CDR3 DNA follows: TGCGCCAGCAGCTGGGGGTGGGGCAATCAGCCCCAGCATTTT.

V is TRBV15 and J is TRBJ2-7, with no clear D. CDR1 LNHNV and CDR2 YYDKDF come from the germline V gene (reference sequence). The CDR3 spans 16 residues. V shed 0 bases and J shed 0 bases, with 12 bases lying between them. CDR3 protein: CATSREKASNSYEQYF. In nucleotides, the CDR3 is TGTGCCACCAGCAGAGAGAAGGCCTCCAACTCCTACGAGCAGTACTTC.

This clonotype was observed a few times. The rearrangement links TRBV27 to TRBJ2-7; the D gene is possibly TRBD2 (6 bases). Germline V lookup: CDR1 MNHEY, CDR2 SMNVEV (reference sequence). The CDR3 totals 15 residues. The V gene lost 6 bases and the J gene lost 4 bases, with 19 bases spanning the gap. CDR3 sequence (DNA): TGTGCCAGCAGATCTCTCGGTGCGCGGGGATACGAGCAGTACTTC. Its protein is CASRSLGARGYEQYF.

This chain links TRBV20-1 with TRBJ2-7, with TRBD2 matching 8 bases. This CDR3 spans 14 amino acids. The germline V gene encodes CDR1 DFQATT and CDR2 SNEGSKA (reference sequence). CDR3 DNA sequence: TGCATTCACCGCGGAGTAGCGGGATATTACGAGCAGTACTTC. Translating it yields CIHRGVAGYYEQYF.

This clonotype was found once. This CDR3 reads CASSPQGKDTQYF. CDR3 in DNA: TGTGCCAGCAGCCCCCAGGGGAAGGATACGCAGTATTTT. This chain links TRBV7-8 with TRBJ2-3, with a tentative D call TRBD1 (6 bases). Trimming left V 5 bases short and J 6 bases short, with 12 bases between. CDR1 and CDR2 (germline): SGHVS, FQNEAQ. This CDR3 region has 13 residues.

V gene TRBV12-3 or TRBV12-4 combines with J gene TRBJ2-5; D remains ambiguous. CDR3 length: 13 residues. Trimming cost V 2 bases and J 3 bases, with 7 bases left between them. The DNA for the CDR3 is TGTGCCAGCAGTTTACTAGTAGAAGAGACCCAGTACTTC. Protein product: CASSLLVEETQYF.

This clonotype was observed a handful of times. The gene calls are TRBV29-1 and TRBJ2-1, with 7 positions matching TRBD2. The CDR3 loop spans 14 amino acids. Trimming took 4 bases from V and 6 from J; bases not matched to a gene: 9. From germline, CDR1 is SQVTM and CDR2 ANQGSEA. The CDR3 nucleotides are TGCAGCGTTGGGGGGGGGAGGGGTTTCAATGAGCAGTTCTTC. As protein: CSVGGGRGFNEQFF.

This sequence joins TRBV5-6 and TRBJ1-2, with TRBD1 matching 8 bases. V lost 0 bases, J lost 3 bases, and 4 bases stayed unmatched. CDR3 length equals 15 residues. Germline CDR1 reads SGHDT; CDR2 reads YYEEEE. The CDR3 region is CASSLGQGRYYGYTF. The CDR3 DNA sequence: TGTGCCAGCAGCTTGGGACAGGGGCGCTACTATGGCTACACCTTC.

This clonotype was observed at least ten times. This chain uses TRBV5-5 with TRBJ1-5, with D perhaps matching TRBD1 (5 bases). Trimming removed 0 bases at V and 7 bases at J, with 20 bases between. The germline CDR1 and CDR2 sequences are SGHKS and YYEKEE (reference sequence). The CDR3 length is 17 residues. The DNA for the CDR3 is TGTGCCAGCAGCTTGGGGAGTAAGGCGAGGGGATTACAGCCCCAGCATTTT. As protein: CASSLGSKARGLQPQHF. Supplemented by reference TRBV5-5 and TRBJ1-5, the full variable domain reads DAGVTQSPTHLIKTRGQQVTLRCSPISGHKSVSWYQQVLGQGPQFIFQYYEKEERGRGNFPDRFSARQFPNYSSELNVNALLLGDSALYLCASSLGSKARGLQPQHFGDGTRLSIL.

Notes on this clonotype: One end of the junction is discordant with germline, which a read error may explain. This chain links TRBV7-2 with TRBJ2-7; D possibly corresponds to TRBD1 (6 bases). CDR1 and CDR2 from the germline V gene are SGHTA and FQGNSA. The CDR3 has 15 amino acids. CDR3 loop: CASSLAGTLSYEQYF. CDR3 nucleotides: TGTGCCAGCAGCCTAGCCGGGACACTATCCTACGAGCAGTACTTC.

This sequence joins TRBV5-1 and TRBJ2-4, with TRBD2 identical over 14 bases. The length of the CDR3 is 17 residues. Germline lookup yields CDR1 SGHRS and CDR2 YFSETQ. Losses at the gene ends were 4 bases for V and 0 bases for J; bases not matched to a gene: 3. This chain's CDR3 is CASSPGLAGVAKNIQYF. In nucleotides, the CDR3 is TGCGCCAGCAGCCCGGGACTAGCGGGAGTAGCCAAAAACATTCAGTACTTC. The complete variable domain, with remaining parts taken from reference TRBV5-1 and TRBJ2-4, reads KAGVTQTPRYLIKTRGQQVTLSCSPISGHRSVSWYQQTPGQGLQFLFEYFSETQRNKGNFPGRFSGRQFSNSRSEMNVSTLELGDSALYLCASSPGLAGVAKNIQYFGAGTRLSVL.

The CDR3 here is CSVLTVGTEAFF. CDR3 coding DNA: TGCAGCGTCCTGACAGTGGGCACTGAAGCTTTCTTT. V is TRBV29-1 and J is TRBJ1-1, with D tentatively TRBD1 (5 bases). This CDR3 contains 12 residues. From germline, CDR1 is SQVTM and CDR2 ANQGSEA. Trimming pared 6 bases from V and 4 bases from J, leaving 12 bases between.

The genes are TRBV15 and TRBJ2-1; TRBD2 aligns across 8 bases. The CDR3 length is 16 residues. Trimming removed 0 bases from V and 9 bases from J; junction bases left unmatched: 10. Germline-derived CDR1 and CDR2 are LNHNV and YYDKDF (reference sequence). CDR3 nucleotide sequence: TGTGCCACCAGCAGAGATACCCCAGCGGGAGCCGGTGAGCAGTTCTTC. Translating gives CATSRDTPAGAGEQFF.

This clonotype was counted only a few times. The chain has TRBV20-1 and TRBJ1-5, with no clear D. The CDR3 is made up of 13 amino acids. CDR1 DFQATT and CDR2 SNEGSKA come from the germline V gene (reference sequence). The V and J ends lost 4 bases and 3 bases respectively, with 10 bases between them. CDR3: CSATDIANQPQHF. For the CDR3, the DNA is TGCAGTGCTACCGACATCGCCAATCAGCCCCAGCATTTT.

This chain links TRBV11-2 with TRBJ2-7; TRBD2 matches at 8 bases. The V gene end was trimmed by 3 bases and the J gene end by 3 bases; junction bases not matched to a gene: 7. The CDR3 spans 15 residues. Germline V gene lookup returns CDR1 SGHAT and CDR2 FQNNGV. DNA of the CDR3: TGTGCCAGCAGCTTCGGCCCGGGAGGGGGCTACGAGCAGTACTTC. As protein: CASSFGPGGGYEQYF.